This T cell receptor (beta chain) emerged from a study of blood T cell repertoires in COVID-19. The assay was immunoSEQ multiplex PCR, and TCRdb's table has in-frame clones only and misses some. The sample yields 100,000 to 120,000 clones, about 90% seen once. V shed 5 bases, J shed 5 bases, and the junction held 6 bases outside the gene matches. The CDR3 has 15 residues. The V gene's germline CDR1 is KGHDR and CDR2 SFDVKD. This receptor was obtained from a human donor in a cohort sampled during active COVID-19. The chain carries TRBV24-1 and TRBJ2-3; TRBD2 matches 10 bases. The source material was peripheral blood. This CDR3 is CATSVPGLAEDTQYF. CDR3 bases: TGTGCCACCAGTGTCCCAGGACTAGCGGAAGATACGCAGTATTTT.